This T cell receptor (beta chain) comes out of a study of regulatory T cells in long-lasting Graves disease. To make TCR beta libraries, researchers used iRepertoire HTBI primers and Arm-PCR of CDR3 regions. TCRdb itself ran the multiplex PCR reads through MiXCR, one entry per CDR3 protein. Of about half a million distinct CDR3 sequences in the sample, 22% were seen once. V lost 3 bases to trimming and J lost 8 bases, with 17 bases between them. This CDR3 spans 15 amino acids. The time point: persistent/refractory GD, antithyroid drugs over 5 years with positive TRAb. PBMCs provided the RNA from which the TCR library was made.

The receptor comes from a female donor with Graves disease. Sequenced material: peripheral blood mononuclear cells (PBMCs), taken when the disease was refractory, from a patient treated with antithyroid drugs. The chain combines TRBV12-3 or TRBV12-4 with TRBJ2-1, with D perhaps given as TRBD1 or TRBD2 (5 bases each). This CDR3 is CASSFQGALGDEQFF. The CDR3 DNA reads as TGTGCCAGCAGTTTTCAGGGAGCACTGGGCGATGAGCAGTTCTTC.